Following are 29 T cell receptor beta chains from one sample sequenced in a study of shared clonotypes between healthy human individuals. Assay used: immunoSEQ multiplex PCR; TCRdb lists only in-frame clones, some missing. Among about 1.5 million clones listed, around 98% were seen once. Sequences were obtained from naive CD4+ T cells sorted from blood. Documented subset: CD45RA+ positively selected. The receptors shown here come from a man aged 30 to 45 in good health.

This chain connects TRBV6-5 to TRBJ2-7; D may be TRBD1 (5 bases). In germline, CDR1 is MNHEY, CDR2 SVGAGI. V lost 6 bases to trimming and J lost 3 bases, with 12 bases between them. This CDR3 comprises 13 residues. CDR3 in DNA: TGTGCCAGCAGGGCCCAGGGCTACTACGAGCAGTACTTC. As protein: CASRAQGYYEQYF.

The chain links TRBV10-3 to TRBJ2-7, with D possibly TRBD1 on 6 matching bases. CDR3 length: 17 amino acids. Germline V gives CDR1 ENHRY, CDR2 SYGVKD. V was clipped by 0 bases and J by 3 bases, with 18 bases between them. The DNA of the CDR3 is TGTGCCATCAGTGAGTCTCATTTCAGGGGTGTCGACTACGAGCAGTACTTC. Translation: CAISESHFRGVDYEQYF.

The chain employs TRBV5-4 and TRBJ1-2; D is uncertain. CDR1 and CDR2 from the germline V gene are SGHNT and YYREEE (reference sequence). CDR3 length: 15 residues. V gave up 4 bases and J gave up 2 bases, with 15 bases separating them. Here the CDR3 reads CASSPPPRGNYGYTF. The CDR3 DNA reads TGTGCCAGCAGCCCACCCCCTCGGGGAAACTATGGCTACACCTTC.

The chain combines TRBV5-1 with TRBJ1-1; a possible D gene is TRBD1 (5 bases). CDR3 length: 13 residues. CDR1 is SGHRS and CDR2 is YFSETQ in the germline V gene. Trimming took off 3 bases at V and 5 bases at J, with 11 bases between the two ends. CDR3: CASSSGPRTEAFF. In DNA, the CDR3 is TGCGCCAGCAGCTCAGGGCCACGGACTGAAGCTTTCTTT.

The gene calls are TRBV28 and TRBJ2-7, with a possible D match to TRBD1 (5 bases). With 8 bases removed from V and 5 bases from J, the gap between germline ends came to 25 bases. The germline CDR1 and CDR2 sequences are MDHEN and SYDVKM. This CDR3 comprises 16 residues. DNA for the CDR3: TGTGCCAGCTTTCCCCAGGGTCTTTCGCGTTTTAACGAGCAGTACTTC. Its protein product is CASFPQGLSRFNEQYF. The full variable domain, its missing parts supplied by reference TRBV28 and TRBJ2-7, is DVKVTQSSRYLVKRTGEKVFLECVQDMDHENMFWYRQDPGLGLRLIYFSYDVKMKEKGDIPEGYSVSREKKERFSLILESASTNQTSMYLCASFPQGLSRFNEQYFGPGTRLTVT.

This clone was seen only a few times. The CDR3 loop is CASSPTHRAMSTDTQYF. CDR3 DNA sequence: TGTGCCAGCAGCCCGACTCACAGGGCAATGAGCACAGATACGCAGTATTTT. The chain has TRBV7-6 and TRBJ2-3; maybe TRBD1 (6 bases). This CDR3 spans 17 amino acids. V shed 5 bases and J shed 0 bases, with 18 bases lying between them. Germline V gene data show CDR1 as SGHVS and CDR2 as FNYEAQ.

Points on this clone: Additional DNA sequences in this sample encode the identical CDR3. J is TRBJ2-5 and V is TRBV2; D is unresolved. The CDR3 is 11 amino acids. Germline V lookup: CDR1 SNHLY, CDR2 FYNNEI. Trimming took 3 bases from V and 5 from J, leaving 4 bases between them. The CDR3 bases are TGTGCCAGCAGTGAGTTGGAGACCCAGTACTTC. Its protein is CASSELETQYF.

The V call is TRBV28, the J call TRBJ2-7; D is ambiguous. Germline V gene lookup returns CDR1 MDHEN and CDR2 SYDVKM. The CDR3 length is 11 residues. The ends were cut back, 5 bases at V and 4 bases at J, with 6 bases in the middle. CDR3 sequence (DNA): TGTGCCAGCAGTGAGAGGTACGAGCAGTACTTC. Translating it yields CASSERYEQYF.

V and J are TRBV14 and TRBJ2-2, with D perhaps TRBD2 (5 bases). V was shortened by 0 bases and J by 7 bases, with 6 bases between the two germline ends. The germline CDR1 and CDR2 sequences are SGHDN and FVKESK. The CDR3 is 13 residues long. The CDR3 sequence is CASSQERDGELFF. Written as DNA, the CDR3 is TGTGCCAGCAGCCAAGAGAGGGACGGGGAGCTGTTTTTT.

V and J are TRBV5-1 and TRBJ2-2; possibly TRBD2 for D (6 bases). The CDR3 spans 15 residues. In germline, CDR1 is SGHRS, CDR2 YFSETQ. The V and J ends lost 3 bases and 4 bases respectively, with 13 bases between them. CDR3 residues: CASSSEGRGTGELFF. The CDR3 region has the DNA TGCGCCAGCAGCTCGGAGGGCCGGGGCACCGGGGAGCTGTTTTTT.

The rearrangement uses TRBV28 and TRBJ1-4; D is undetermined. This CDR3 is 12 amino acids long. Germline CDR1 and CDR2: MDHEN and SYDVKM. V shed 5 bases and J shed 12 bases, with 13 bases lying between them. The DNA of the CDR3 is TGTGCCAGCAGTATCCTTGGGTCACAACTGTTTTTT. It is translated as CASSILGSQLFF. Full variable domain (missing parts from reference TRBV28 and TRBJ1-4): DVKVTQSSRYLVKRTGEKVFLECVQDMDHENMFWYRQDPGLGLRLIYFSYDVKMKEKGDIPEGYSVSREKKERFSLILESASTNQTSMYLCASSILGSQLFFGSGTQLSVL.

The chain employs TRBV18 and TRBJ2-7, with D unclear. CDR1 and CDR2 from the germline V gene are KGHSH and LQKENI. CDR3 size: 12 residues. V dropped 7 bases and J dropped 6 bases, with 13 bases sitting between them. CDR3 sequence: CASCEPLGEQYF. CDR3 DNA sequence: TGTGCCAGCTGCGAGCCCCTCGGCGAGCAGTACTTC.

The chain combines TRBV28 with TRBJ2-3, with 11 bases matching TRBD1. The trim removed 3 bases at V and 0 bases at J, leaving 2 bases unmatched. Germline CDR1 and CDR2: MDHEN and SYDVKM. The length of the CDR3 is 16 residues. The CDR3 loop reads CASSFGTGGSTDTQYF. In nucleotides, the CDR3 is TGTGCCAGCAGTTTTGGGACAGGGGGGAGCACAGATACGCAGTATTTT.

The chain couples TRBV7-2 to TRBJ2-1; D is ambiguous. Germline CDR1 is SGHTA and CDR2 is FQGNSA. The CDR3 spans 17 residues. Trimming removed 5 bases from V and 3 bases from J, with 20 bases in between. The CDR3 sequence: CASSPNIDSHRYNEQFF. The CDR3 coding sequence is TGTGCCAGCAGCCCCAATATAGACTCCCATCGCTACAATGAGCAGTTCTTC.

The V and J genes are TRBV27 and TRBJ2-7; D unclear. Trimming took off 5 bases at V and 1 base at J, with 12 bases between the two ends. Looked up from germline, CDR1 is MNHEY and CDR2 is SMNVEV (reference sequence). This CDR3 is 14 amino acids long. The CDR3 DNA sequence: TGTGCCAGCAGTCTTACCGGACCATCCTACGAGCAGTACTTC. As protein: CASSLTGPSYEQYF.

The CDR3 DNA reads as TGTGCCAGCTCACTCTTCGGGGGCGCAGCCTACGAGCAGTACTTC. It codes for CASSLFGGAAYEQYF. This rearrangement joins TRBV18 to TRBJ2-7; TRBD1 or TRBD2 may be the D gene (6 bases each). V dropped 4 bases and J dropped 2 bases, with 15 bases sitting between them. This CDR3 is 15 amino acids long. Looked up from germline, CDR1 is KGHSH and CDR2 is LQKENI.

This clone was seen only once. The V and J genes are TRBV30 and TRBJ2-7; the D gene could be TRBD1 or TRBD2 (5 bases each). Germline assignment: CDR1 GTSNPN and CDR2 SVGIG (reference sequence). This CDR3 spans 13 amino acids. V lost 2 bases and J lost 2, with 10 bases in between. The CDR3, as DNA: TGTGCCTGGAGTCGACAGACTACCTACGAGCAGTACTTC. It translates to CAWSRQTTYEQYF.

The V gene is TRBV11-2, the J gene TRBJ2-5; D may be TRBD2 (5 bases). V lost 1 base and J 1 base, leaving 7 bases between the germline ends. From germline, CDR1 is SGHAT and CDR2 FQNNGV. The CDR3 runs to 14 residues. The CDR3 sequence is CASSLAGSQETQYF. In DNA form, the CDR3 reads TGTGCCAGCAGCTTAGCGGGGTCCCAAGAGACCCAGTACTTC.

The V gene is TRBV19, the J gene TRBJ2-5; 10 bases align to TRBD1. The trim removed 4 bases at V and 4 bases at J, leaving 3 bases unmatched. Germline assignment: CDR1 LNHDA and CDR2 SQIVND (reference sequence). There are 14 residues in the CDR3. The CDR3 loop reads CASSTTGGSETQYF. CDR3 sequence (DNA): TGTGCCAGTAGTACGACAGGGGGCTCAGAGACCCAGTACTTC.

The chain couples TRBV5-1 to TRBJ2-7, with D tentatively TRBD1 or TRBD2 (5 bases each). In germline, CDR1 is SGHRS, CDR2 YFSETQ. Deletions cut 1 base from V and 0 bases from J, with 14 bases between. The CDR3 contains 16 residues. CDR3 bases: TGCGCCAGCAGCTTGTTCCCAGGGACGGACTCCTACGAGCAGTACTTC. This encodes CASSLFPGTDSYEQYF.

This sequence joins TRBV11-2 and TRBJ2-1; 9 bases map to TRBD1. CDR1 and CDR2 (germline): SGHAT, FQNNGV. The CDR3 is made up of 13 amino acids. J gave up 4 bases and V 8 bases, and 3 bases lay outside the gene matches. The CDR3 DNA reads TGTGCCAGCGGGACAGGGATTTACAATGAGCAGTTCTTC. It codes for CASGTGIYNEQFF. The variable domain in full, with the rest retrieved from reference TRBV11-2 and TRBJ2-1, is EAGVAQSPRYKIIEKRQSVAFWCNPISGHATLYWYQQILGQGPKLLIQFQNNGVVDDSQLPKDRFSAERLKGVDSTLKIQPAKLEDSAVYLCASGTGIYNEQFFGPGTRLTVL.

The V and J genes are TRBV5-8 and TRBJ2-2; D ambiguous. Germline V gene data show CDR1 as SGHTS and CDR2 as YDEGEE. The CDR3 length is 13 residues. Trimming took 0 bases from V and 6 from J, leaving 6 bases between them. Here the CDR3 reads CASSLAVSGELFF. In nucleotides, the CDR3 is TGTGCCAGCAGCTTGGCCGTGTCCGGGGAGCTGTTTTTT.

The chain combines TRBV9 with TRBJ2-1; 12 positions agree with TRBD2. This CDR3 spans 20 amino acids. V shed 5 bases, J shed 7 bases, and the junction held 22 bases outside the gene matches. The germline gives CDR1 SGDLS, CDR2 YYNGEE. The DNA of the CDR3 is TGTGCCAGCAGGACCCATTATCACCTAGCGGGAGGGCCAGGGTGGAATGAGCAGTTCTTC. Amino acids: CASRTHYHLAGGPGWNEQFF.

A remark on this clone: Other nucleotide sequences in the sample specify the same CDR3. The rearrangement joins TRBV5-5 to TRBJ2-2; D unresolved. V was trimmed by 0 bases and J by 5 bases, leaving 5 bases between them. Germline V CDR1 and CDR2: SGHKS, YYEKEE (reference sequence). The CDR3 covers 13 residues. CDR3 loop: CASSLGGTGELFF. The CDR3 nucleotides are TGTGCCAGCAGCTTGGGAGGAACCGGGGAGCTGTTTTTT.

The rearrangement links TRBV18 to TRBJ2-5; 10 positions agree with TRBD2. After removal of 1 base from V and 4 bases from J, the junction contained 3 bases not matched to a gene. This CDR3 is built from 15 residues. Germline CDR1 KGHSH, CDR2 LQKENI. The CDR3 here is CASSPLTSGTETQYF. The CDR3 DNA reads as TGTGCCAGCTCACCACTCACTAGCGGGACAGAGACCCAGTACTTC.

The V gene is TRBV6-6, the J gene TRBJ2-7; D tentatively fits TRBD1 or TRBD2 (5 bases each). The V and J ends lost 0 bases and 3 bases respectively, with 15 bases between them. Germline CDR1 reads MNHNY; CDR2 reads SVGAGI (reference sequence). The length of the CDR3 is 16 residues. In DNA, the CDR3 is TGTGCCAGCAGTTACTCAAAGGGGACGAGGGGCTACGAGCAGTACTTC. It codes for CASSYSKGTRGYEQYF.

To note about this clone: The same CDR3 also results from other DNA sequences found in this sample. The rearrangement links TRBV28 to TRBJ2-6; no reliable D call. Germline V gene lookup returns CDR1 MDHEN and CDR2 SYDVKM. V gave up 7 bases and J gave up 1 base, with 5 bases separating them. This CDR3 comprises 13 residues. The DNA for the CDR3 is TGTGCCAGCACGGGTTCTGGGGCCAACGTCCTGACTTTC. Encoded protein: CASTGSGANVLTF.

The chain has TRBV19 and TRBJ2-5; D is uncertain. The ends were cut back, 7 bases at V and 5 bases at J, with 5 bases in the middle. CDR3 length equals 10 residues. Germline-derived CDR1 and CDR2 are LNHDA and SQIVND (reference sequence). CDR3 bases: TGTGCCAGTAAAGGGGAGACCCAGTACTTC. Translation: CASKGETQYF.

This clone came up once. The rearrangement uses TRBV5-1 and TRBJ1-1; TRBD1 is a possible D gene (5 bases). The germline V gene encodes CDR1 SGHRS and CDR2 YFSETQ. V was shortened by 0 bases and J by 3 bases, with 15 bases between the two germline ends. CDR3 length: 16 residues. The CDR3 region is CASSLDPARAHTEAFF. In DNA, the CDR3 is TGCGCCAGCAGCTTGGATCCGGCCAGGGCCCACACTGAAGCTTTCTTT.